The 26 T cell receptor beta chains listed next were all sequenced from one sample in a study of T cell responses to AZD1222 COVID-19 vaccine. Assay: immunoSEQ multiplex PCR; the TCRdb copy retains only in-frame clones and omits some. Of about 150,000 clones in the sample, about 91% were seen once. The material sequenced was peripheral blood, taken on day 0 of AZD1222 vaccination. The receptors originated from an adult in good health.

This clone was seen a single time. J is TRBJ1-6 and V is TRBV27; D gene ambiguous. The CDR3 is 14 residues long. V was cut by 5 bases and J by 12 bases, with 17 bases left in between. Germline V gene lookup returns CDR1 MNHEY and CDR2 SMNVEV (reference sequence). The CDR3 here is CASSAGVESLPLHF. In DNA, the CDR3 is TGTGCCAGCAGTGCCGGGGTCGAGTCTTTACCCCTCCACTTT.

This clone was detected only once. The chain couples TRBV28 to TRBJ1-1; no definite D call. The CDR3 is made up of 13 amino acids. Germline loops: CDR1 MDHEN, CDR2 SYDVKM. Trimming cost V 8 bases and J 4 bases, with 14 bases left between them. CDR3 bases: TGTGCCAGCTGTAACAGCCGGTGCACTGAAGCTTTCTTT. Its protein is CASCNSRCTEAFF.

Here the CDR3 reads CATSDPSGRGYNEQFF. DNA for the CDR3: TGTGCCACCAGTGATCCTAGCGGGAGGGGTTACAATGAGCAGTTCTTC. V gene TRBV24-1 combines with J gene TRBJ2-1, with 12 positions matching TRBD2. CDR3 length: 16 residues. Germline lookup yields CDR1 KGHDR and CDR2 SFDVKD. Losses at the gene ends were 3 bases for V and 4 bases for J; bases not matched to a gene: 3.

V is TRBV7-2 and J is TRBJ2-4; D is possibly TRBD1 or TRBD2 (7 bases each). The CDR3 spans 15 residues. Germline assignment: CDR1 SGHTA and CDR2 FQGNSA. V was pared by 7 bases and J by 6 bases, with 19 bases between. The CDR3 loop is CASTPPGGVLNIQYF. CDR3 DNA sequence: TGTGCCAGCACCCCCCCAGGGGGGGTCCTAAACATTCAGTACTTC.

The count of this clone is one. The chain joins TRBV4-3 to TRBJ2-3, with 7 bases aligning to TRBD2. Germline CDR1 LGHNA, CDR2 YSLEER. Trimming took 0 bases from V and 4 from J; bases not matched to a gene: 10. The CDR3 extends over 17 amino acids. The DNA for the CDR3 is TGCGCCAGCAGCCAAGATAGTGCGGGAGTAAGGGCAGATACGCAGTATTTT. Its protein product is CASSQDSAGVRADTQYF.

The chain is built from TRBV6-5 and TRBJ2-5; TRBD1 aligns across 12 bases. CDR1 and CDR2 (germline): MNHEY, SVGAGI. The CDR3 consists of 16 residues. V lost 0 bases and J lost 4; bases outside the gene matches: 3. The CDR3 sequence: CASSYSGTGGSETQYF. For the CDR3, the DNA is TGTGCCAGCAGTTACTCCGGGACAGGGGGCTCAGAGACCCAGTACTTC.

The V call is TRBV12-3 or TRBV12-4, the J call TRBJ2-1, with a possible D match to TRBD1 (6 bases). The CDR3 totals 13 residues. The V gene lost 4 bases and the J gene lost 5 bases, with 9 bases spanning the gap. The CDR3 DNA reads as TGTGCCAGCAGTTCCGACAGGAACAATGAGCAGTTCTTC. Its translation: CASSSDRNNEQFF.

The rearrangement joins TRBV28 to TRBJ1-2; D gene ambiguous. Trimming shortened V by 5 bases and J by 5 bases, and 9 bases separated the two germline ends. Germline-derived CDR1 and CDR2 are MDHEN and SYDVKM. The CDR3 is 12 amino acids. Written as DNA, the CDR3 is TGTGCCAGCAGTCTGGGATCATATGGCTACACCTTC. Its translation: CASSLGSYGYTF.

This clone has just one count. The chain employs TRBV5-4 and TRBJ1-1; D possibly corresponds to TRBD1 (6 bases). The CDR3 totals 14 residues. CDR1 SGHNT and CDR2 YYREEE come from the germline V gene (reference sequence). Between the trimmed V and J ends, which lost 4 bases and 5 bases, there was a span of 15 bases. CDR3: CASSLQGAKTEAFF. The CDR3 DNA reads TGTGCCAGCAGCCTACAGGGTGCTAAGACTGAAGCTTTCTTT.

The chain uses TRBV7-9 and TRBJ2-7; 7 bases map to TRBD1. In germline, CDR1 is SEHNR, CDR2 FQNEAQ (reference sequence). With 4 bases clipped from V and 3 bases from J, the junction kept 9 bases outside the gene matches. This CDR3 spans 15 amino acids. The CDR3 coding sequence is TGTGCCAGCAGCTCCCGGGACAGTAACCACTACGAGCAGTACTTC. Translation gives CASSSRDSNHYEQYF.

The rearrangement uses TRBV19 and TRBJ1-2, with D unclear. The germline V gene has CDR1 LNHDA and CDR2 SQIVND (reference sequence). The V gene lost 2 bases and the J gene lost 4 bases, with 8 bases spanning the gap. The CDR3 consists of 13 residues. DNA for the CDR3: TGTGCCAGTAGTATAAGGAGGCCCTATGGCTACACCTTC. It specifies CASSIRRPYGYTF.

This clone was picked up one time. The rearrangement links TRBV13 to TRBJ2-7; TRBD1 matches at 7 bases. V lost 5 bases to trimming and J lost 6 bases; unmatched junction nucleotides: 1. The CDR3 totals 11 residues. Germline CDR1 is PRHDT and CDR2 is FYEKMQ (reference sequence). CDR3 residues: CASSQGVEQYF. For the CDR3, the DNA is TGTGCCAGCAGCCAGGGGGTCGAGCAGTACTTC.

This sequence joins TRBV28 and TRBJ1-4; D unclear. The CDR3 totals 15 residues. The germline gives CDR1 MDHEN, CDR2 SYDVKM. V was trimmed by 8 bases and J by 0 bases, leaving 13 bases between them. In nucleotides, the CDR3 is TGTGCCAGCGCTTGGCGGAGAACAACTAATGAAAAACTGTTTTTT. It translates to CASAWRRTTNEKLFF.

This sequence joins TRBV28 and TRBJ2-1, with TRBD2 matching over 8 bases. This CDR3 spans 15 amino acids. Germline lookup yields CDR1 MDHEN and CDR2 SYDVKM. V shed 6 bases, J shed 6 bases, and the junction held 10 bases outside the gene matches. The DNA for the CDR3 is TGTGCCAGCAGAACTAGCGGTTATTACCTCAATGAGCAGTTCTTC. It codes for CASRTSGYYLNEQFF.

The chain joins TRBV6-5 to TRBJ1-1, with D unclear. V was clipped by 8 bases and J by 5 bases, with 18 bases between them. The CDR3 length is 14 residues. Looked up from germline, CDR1 is MNHEY and CDR2 is SVGAGI. This CDR3 is CASQGGKGWTEAFF. For the CDR3, the DNA is TGTGCCAGCCAAGGAGGGAAAGGATGGACTGAAGCTTTCTTT.

The rearrangement uses TRBV7-2 and TRBJ2-2, with 9 bases that match TRBD1. CDR1 is SGHTA and CDR2 is FQGNSA in the germline V gene. The CDR3 length is 16 residues. The V and J ends lost 6 bases and 6 bases, in that order; junction bases with no gene match: 11. CDR3 DNA sequence: TGTGCCAGCAGGACCGGGACAGGGATGGGCGCCGGGGAGCTGTTTTTT. Amino acid sequence: CASRTGTGMGAGELFF.

CDR3 DNA: TGTGCCAGCAGCAAGACTAGCGGGGGGAACACCGGGGAGCTGTTTTTT. Translation: CASSKTSGGNTGELFF. The chain combines TRBV21-1 with TRBJ2-2; TRBD2 is the table's D call, not checked against the DNA. TRBV21-1 is a known pseudogene. CDR3 length: 16 residues.

This clone is a singleton in its sample. The chain employs TRBV5-4 and TRBJ1-6; a possible D gene is TRBD1 (6 bases). The length of the CDR3 is 14 residues. The germline V gene encodes CDR1 SGHNT and CDR2 YYREEE (reference sequence). Trimming stripped 4 bases from V and 7 bases from J, with 12 bases between. CDR3 nucleotides: TGTGCCAGCAGCCCCCGGACAGAGAATTCACCCCTCCACTTT. Its translation: CASSPRTENSPLHF.

The V gene is TRBV6-2 or TRBV6-3, the J gene TRBJ1-5, with 7 bases lining up with TRBD1. The CDR3 consists of 16 residues. CDR1 and CDR2 (germline): MNHEY, SVGEGT. With 4 bases clipped from V and 0 bases from J, the junction kept 6 bases outside the gene matches. The CDR3 DNA reads as TGTGCCAGCAGTTCCGACAGGGCGGATAGCAATCAGCCCCAGCATTTT. Its protein is CASSSDRADSNQPQHF.

The gene calls are TRBV5-6 and TRBJ2-3; D unclear. This CDR3 is 11 amino acids long. Germline loops: CDR1 SGHDT, CDR2 YYEEEE. The ends were cut back, 4 bases at V and 6 bases at J, with 6 bases in the middle. CDR3 DNA: TGTGCCAGCAGCATAAGGGATACGCAGTATTTT. Its translation is CASSIRDTQYF.

The genes are TRBV14 and TRBJ2-4; 7 bases agree with TRBD2. J lost 9 bases, V lost 0 bases, and 5 bases had no gene match. Germline CDR1 is SGHDN and CDR2 is FVKESK. This CDR3 is built from 14 residues. The CDR3 DNA reads as TGTGCCAGCAGCCAAGATCGGGGGGTAGCCATTCAGTACTTC. As protein: CASSQDRGVAIQYF. Full variable domain (rest looked up from reference TRBV14 and TRBJ2-4): EAGVTQFPSHSVIEKGQTVTLRCDPISGHDNLYWYRRVMGKEIKFLLHFVKESKQDESGMPNNRFLAERTGGTYSTLKVQPAELEDSGVYFCASSQDRGVAIQYFGAGTRLSVL.

The chain joins TRBV5-1 to TRBJ1-2; tentatively, D is TRBD1 (5 bases). The length of the CDR3 is 13 residues. The V end lost 4 bases, the J end lost 4 bases, and 11 bases lay between the germline ends. Germline CDR1 and CDR2: SGHRS and YFSETQ. The DNA of the CDR3 is TGCGCCAGCAGCGAGGGACTCGTCTATGGCTACACCTTC. The encoded protein is CASSEGLVYGYTF.

This clone was counted ten times or more. This chain uses TRBV11-2 with TRBJ1-5; no firm D call. The CDR3 length is 13 residues. Germline V lookup: CDR1 SGHAT, CDR2 FQNNGV. Deletions cut 5 bases from V and 7 bases from J, with 12 bases between. The CDR3 DNA follows: TGTGCCAGCAGCATGGATGGGGTCCAGCCCCAGCATTTT. Its translation is CASSMDGVQPQHF.

V gene TRBV6-5 combines with J gene TRBJ1-3, with no clear D. The V end was cut by 0 bases, the J end by 0 bases, with 6 bases between. CDR3 length: 15 amino acids. Germline lookup yields CDR1 MNHEY and CDR2 SVGAGI. The CDR3 nucleotides are TGTGCCAGCAGTTACTCGGGCGTCTCTGGAAACACCATATATTTT. This encodes CASSYSGVSGNTIYF.

The sample holds a few counts of this clone. The chain has TRBV5-5 and TRBJ2-3, with a weak D call TRBD2 (6 bases). Per germline, CDR1 SGHKS and CDR2 YYEKEE (reference sequence). The V end lost 2 bases, the J end lost 0 bases, and 13 bases lay between the germline ends. CDR3 length: 16 residues. The CDR3 nucleotides read TGTGCCAGCAGCTTCATAGGCGGAGGGAGCACAGATACGCAGTATTTT. It translates to CASSFIGGGSTDTQYF. Variable domain in full (rest from reference TRBV5-5 and TRBJ2-3): DAGVTQSPTHLIKTRGQQVTLRCSPISGHKSVSWYQQVLGQGPQFIFQYYEKEERGRGNFPDRFSARQFPNYSSELNVNALLLGDSALYLCASSFIGGGSTDTQYFGPGTRLTVL.

As regards this clone: Its ends do not fully match the called genes, so a read error is possible. The chain carries TRBV4-2 and TRBJ2-3; a weak D match, TRBD1 (5 bases). CDR3 length: 12 amino acids. Germline V lookup: CDR1 LGHNA, CDR2 YNFKEQ. CDR3 bases: TGTGCCAGCAGCGAAGACAGCCCCGTGCAGTATTTT. Translation gives CASSEDSPVQYF.